This TCR beta chain emerged from a study of patients and donors after allogeneic stem cell transplantation. A single record per CDR3 protein comes from TCRdb applying MiXCR to the RT-PCR reads. Found here are about 87,000 distinct CDR3 sequences, roughly 5.1% of them singletons; the top ten hold 2.6%. Germline V gives CDR1 SGHRS, CDR2 YFSETQ. This CDR3 comprises 16 residues. V gave up 0 bases and J gave up 6 bases, with 18 bases separating them. This clonotype was detected many times. The sequence derives from a human donor who was either an allogeneic HSCT recipient or a stem cell or donor lymphocyte infusion donor (not recorded which). It is not recorded whose cells these are; they may come from a transplant donor. The sequencing sample was made of blood, either unsorted or a sorted T cell fraction (not recorded which). The V and J genes are TRBV5-1 and TRBJ1-1; D may be TRBD1 (6 bases). The CDR3 DNA sequence: TGCGCCAGCAGCTTGGGAGGGACAACCCGGGGGGCTGAAGCTTTCTTT. Its protein product is CASSLGGTTRGAEAFF.